Listed here are 27 T cell receptor beta chains from one sample, sequenced in a study of CD8 T cells in Susac syndrome. Reverse transcription of roughly 0.45 to 1 ug RNA used random hexamers. TCRdb recomputed calls from the immunoSEQ multiplex PCR reads with MiXCR, one row per CDR3 protein. The sample lists approximately 80,000 distinct CDR3 sequences; approximately 94% were seen once. Sequenced input: CD8+ T cells from PBMCs. These receptors originate from a human donor with Susac syndrome.

V gene TRBV12-3 or TRBV12-4 combines with J gene TRBJ2-7, with 7 bases aligning to TRBD1. This CDR3 spans 15 amino acids. V gave up 7 bases and J gave up 0 bases; unmatched junction bases: 9. In DNA form, the CDR3 reads TGTGCCAGCACTCGAGAGGACAGGTACTCCTACGAGCAGTACTTC. Amino acids: CASTREDRYSYEQYF.

This clonotype appeared a single time. V usage is TRBV4-1 and J usage is TRBJ2-7, with 9 bases identical to TRBD1. Trimming cost V 6 bases and J 5 bases; bases outside gene matches: 8. The CDR3 covers 14 residues. Germline CDR1 MGHRA, CDR2 YSYEKL. CDR3 sequence (DNA): TGCGCCAGCAGTGGCCGGACAGGGGTACACGAGCAGTACTTC. Protein product: CASSGRTGVHEQYF.

For this clonotype: This is likely a read error, given that the CDR3 carries no conserved phenylalanine or tryptophan at its end. The CDR3 is CASSLSAGKGYTL. Written as DNA, the CDR3 is TGTGCCAGCAGTTTATCTGCAGGGAAAGGCTACACCCTC. The chain combines TRBV27 with TRBJ1-2, with D tentatively TRBD1 (5 bases). V lost 0 bases and J lost 8, with 10 bases in between. Germline CDR1 MNHEY, CDR2 SMNVEV (reference sequence). This CDR3 region has 13 residues.

The CDR3 nucleotides read TGCGCCAGCAGTCTTCAACAGGGAGGTACTGAAGCTTTCTTT. Translating gives CASSLQQGGTEAFF. The J gene is TRBJ1-1, the V gene TRBV4-1, with a possible D match to TRBD1 (6 bases). This CDR3 has 14 amino acids. The germline CDR1 and CDR2 sequences are MGHRA and YSYEKL. V was pared by 6 bases and J by 5 bases, with 16 bases between.

The chain carries TRBV2 and TRBJ2-7, with 9 bases aligning to TRBD1. Germline CDR1 SNHLY, CDR2 FYNNEI. The V and J ends lost 4 bases and 7 bases, in that order; junction bases with no gene match: 14. The CDR3 length is 16 residues. CDR3 bases: TGTGCCAGCAGTGTACCGCCGGGACAGGGCCCTCAGGAGCAGTACTTC. Protein product: CASSVPPGQGPQEQYF.

This CDR3 is CASSYSRVSSYEQYF. The DNA of the CDR3 is TGTGCCAGCAGTTACTCGAGGGTGAGCTCCTACGAGCAGTACTTC. The V and J genes are TRBV6-2 or TRBV6-3 and TRBJ2-7; D may be TRBD2 (5 bases). There are 15 residues in the CDR3. Trimming took off 0 bases at V and 0 bases at J, with 9 bases between the two ends. Germline assignment: CDR1 MNHEY and CDR2 SVGEGT.

The rearrangement uses TRBV7-6 and TRBJ2-5; D is perhaps TRBD2 (6 bases). The CDR3 has 15 residues. Germline CDR1 SGHVS, CDR2 FNYEAQ. V lost 0 bases to trimming and J lost 1 base, with 9 bases between them. CDR3: CASSLARLVQETQYF. CDR3 in DNA: TGTGCCAGCAGCTTAGCGAGACTAGTCCAAGAGACCCAGTACTTC.

This clonotype was detected only a few times. This chain links TRBV6-5 with TRBJ2-7; the D gene is possibly TRBD2 (7 bases). The CDR3 runs 14 residues. Germline V gene lookup returns CDR1 MNHEY and CDR2 SVGAGI. The V and J ends lost 5 bases and 1 base respectively, with 12 bases between them. The CDR3 loop reads CASSVGGRSYEQYF. Written as DNA, the CDR3 is TGTGCCAGCAGTGTCGGGGGGCGGTCCTACGAGCAGTACTTC.

This clonotype showed up just once. The CDR3 coding sequence is TGTGCCAGCAGGGCCCCGCCGGCTAGCGGGGGGTCTGGGGCCAACGTCCTGACTTTC. It yields the protein CASRAPPASGGSGANVLTF. The chain combines TRBV11-2 with TRBJ2-6; 11 bases fit TRBD2. J was trimmed by 1 base and V by 6 bases; bases with no gene match: 11. From germline, CDR1 is SGHAT and CDR2 FQNNGV. The CDR3 is made up of 19 amino acids.

This chain links TRBV2 with TRBJ2-7, with 13 bases that match TRBD2. V dropped 6 bases and J dropped 7; count of bases not matched to a gene: 9. Per germline, CDR1 SNHLY and CDR2 FYNNEI. The CDR3 length is 15 residues. Here the CDR3 reads CASRGLAGRVGEQYF. CDR3 in DNA: TGTGCCAGCAGGGGACTAGCGGGGCGAGTAGGGGAGCAGTACTTC. The full variable domain, rest sourced from reference TRBV2 and TRBJ2-7, is EPEVTQTPSHQVTQMGQEVILRCVPISNHLYFYWYRQILGQKVEFLVSFYNNEISEKSEIFDDQFSVERPDGSNFTLKIRSTKLEDSAMYFCASRGLAGRVGEQYFGPGTRLTVT.

The rearrangement joins TRBV12-5 to TRBJ1-1, with D hard to call. The germline CDR1 and CDR2 sequences are LGHNT and FRNRAP. The CDR3 has 13 amino acids. V was clipped by 6 bases and J by 1 base, with 9 bases between them. The CDR3 reads CASGLGRNTEAFF. CDR3 sequence (DNA): TGTGCTAGTGGGCTCGGACGGAACACTGAAGCTTTCTTT.

V and J are TRBV12-3 or TRBV12-4 and TRBJ2-3; no clear D. CDR3 length: 16 residues. Trimming pared 3 bases from V and 0 bases from J, leaving 13 bases between. CDR3 nucleotide sequence: TGTGCCAGCAGTTTTTTTAACGGTCTTAGCACAGATACGCAGTATTTT. Translated, it gives CASSFFNGLSTDTQYF.

The gene calls are TRBV9 and TRBJ2-7; a weak D match, TRBD1 (6 bases). The CDR3 length is 14 residues. Germline V gives CDR1 SGDLS, CDR2 YYNGEE. Trimming cost V 4 bases and J 6 bases, with 17 bases left between them. The CDR3 sequence is CASSSSPGAGEQYF. The CDR3, as DNA: TGTGCCAGCAGCTCCTCCCCAGGGGCCGGCGAGCAGTACTTC.

The V and J genes are TRBV29-1 and TRBJ1-2; 10 bases match TRBD1. With 5 bases clipped from V and 8 bases from J, the junction kept 5 bases outside the gene matches. From germline, CDR1 is SQVTM and CDR2 ANQGSEA. This CDR3 comprises 12 residues. The chain's CDR3 is CSVSDRGQGYTF. The CDR3 DNA is TGCAGCGTTTCAGACAGGGGGCAAGGCTACACCTTC. The full variable domain, completed using reference TRBV29-1 and TRBJ1-2, is SAVISQKPSRDICQRGTSLTIQCQVDSQVTMMFWYRQQPGQSLTLIATANQGSEATYESGFVIDKFPISRPNLTFSTLTVSNMSPEDSSIYLCSVSDRGQGYTFGSGTRLTVV.

The chain combines TRBV6-5 with TRBJ2-6; 7 bases are a match to TRBD2. This CDR3 is built from 17 residues. V lost 4 bases to trimming and J lost 6 bases; unmatched junction nucleotides: 12. Germline-derived CDR1 and CDR2 are MNHEY and SVGAGI. CDR3 in amino acids: CASSSSLGRDLANVLTF. CDR3 nucleotides: TGTGCCAGCAGTTCCAGTCTGGGGAGGGACTTGGCCAACGTCCTGACTTTC.

The chain is built from TRBV29-1 and TRBJ1-5; no clear D gene. The CDR3 has 13 residues. The V gene's germline CDR1 is SQVTM and CDR2 ANQGSEA. The V gene lost 7 bases and the J gene lost 1 base, with 11 bases spanning the gap. CDR3 in DNA: TGCAGCGCCCCGGCGGGGAGCAATCAGCCCCAGCATTTT. Its translation is CSAPAGSNQPQHF.

V gene TRBV2 combines with J gene TRBJ2-1; no firm D call. The germline V and J ends were trimmed by 8 bases and 2 bases, with 10 bases remaining between them. CDR1 and CDR2 from the germline V gene are SNHLY and FYNNEI. The CDR3 sequence is 13 residues long. CDR3 sequence: CASESPTYNEQFF. The CDR3 DNA follows: TGTGCCAGCGAGAGTCCTACCTACAATGAGCAGTTCTTC.

V gene TRBV29-1 combines with J gene TRBJ1-2; no clear D. The CDR3 is made up of 13 amino acids. The V gene lost 6 bases and the J gene lost 6 bases, with 17 bases spanning the gap. The germline CDR1 and CDR2 sequences are SQVTM and ANQGSEA. This CDR3 reads CSVGHGRINGYTF. The DNA of the CDR3 is TGCAGCGTCGGGCATGGCAGGATTAATGGCTACACCTTC.

This clonotype was recorded only once. This rearrangement joins TRBV7-9 to TRBJ2-3; TRBD2 aligns across 11 bases. CDR3 size: 15 residues. Per germline, CDR1 SEHNR and CDR2 FQNEAQ (reference sequence). V lost 5 bases and J lost 5; bases outside the gene matches: 6. CDR3: CASSDGTSGKDTQYF. CDR3 nucleotide sequence: TGTGCCAGCAGCGACGGGACTAGCGGTAAAGATACGCAGTATTTT.

The gene calls are TRBV11-2 and TRBJ2-7; D is perhaps TRBD2 (5 bases). The CDR3 spans 14 residues. Germline V CDR1 and CDR2: SGHAT, FQNNGV. V dropped 5 bases and J dropped 5 bases, with 16 bases sitting between them. CDR3 nucleotides: TGTGCCAGCAGCCTTAGACCCGGGGATAACGAGCAGTACTTC. Translating it yields CASSLRPGDNEQYF.

This clonotype has more than one count but fewer than ten. The gene calls are TRBV29-1 and TRBJ2-7; 8 nucleotides agree with TRBD1. In germline, CDR1 is SQVTM, CDR2 ANQGSEA. The CDR3 has 14 amino acids. The V segment lost 2 bases and the J segment 5 bases; nucleotides outside the gene matches: 8. The CDR3 DNA is TGCAGCGTTGAAATAAGAGGACAGGGTGACGAGCAGTACTTC. As protein: CSVEIRGQGDEQYF.

This clonotype has a handful of counts. The chain's CDR3 is CASSVGQGNQPQHF. The CDR3 nucleotides read TGTGCCAGCAGTGTGGGACAGGGGAATCAGCCCCAGCATTTT. The chain combines TRBV25-1 with TRBJ1-5; 10 nucleotides match TRBD1. The CDR3 runs 14 residues. The V gene end was trimmed by 4 bases and the J gene end by 4 bases; junction bases not matched to a gene: 1. Germline V gene lookup returns CDR1 MGHDK and CDR2 SYGVNS. The full variable domain, completed using reference TRBV25-1 and TRBJ1-5, is EADIYQTPRYLVIGTGKKITLECSQTMGHDKMYWYQQDPGMELHLIHYSYGVNSTEKGDLSSESTVSRIRTEHFPLTLESARPSHTSQYLCASSVGQGNQPQHFGDGTRLSIL.

The V gene is TRBV7-2, the J gene TRBJ2-3; TRBD1 agrees at 8 bases. Germline trimming cut 5 bases from V and 3 bases from J; bases unmatched to any gene: 10. There are 16 residues in the CDR3. CDR1 is SGHTA and CDR2 is FQGNSA in the germline V gene. Written as DNA, the CDR3 is TGTGCCAGCAGCCCTAGGACAGGGACCAGAACAGATACGCAGTATTTT. Residues: CASSPRTGTRTDTQYF.

J is TRBJ2-1 and V is TRBV15; 8 nucleotides align to TRBD2. With V trimmed by 0 bases and J by 8 bases, 12 bases remained unmatched. The CDR3 spans 17 residues. Germline V CDR1 and CDR2: LNHNV, YYDKDF (reference sequence). The CDR3 protein is CATSRDMGSGGWDEQFF. In nucleotides, the CDR3 is TGTGCCACCAGCAGAGATATGGGAAGCGGGGGATGGGATGAGCAGTTCTTC.

The chain joins TRBV5-6 to TRBJ1-1; D is unclear. From germline, CDR1 is SGHDT and CDR2 YYEEEE. V was shortened by 3 bases and J by 2 bases, with 11 bases between the two germline ends. The CDR3 totals 14 residues. The CDR3 sequence: CASSYGWVNTEAFF. For the CDR3, the DNA is TGTGCCAGCAGCTACGGGTGGGTAAACACTGAAGCTTTCTTT.

The chain joins TRBV27 to TRBJ2-3; D remains ambiguous. V shed 4 bases and J shed 2 bases, with 16 bases lying between them. The germline CDR1 and CDR2 sequences are MNHEY and SMNVEV (reference sequence). The CDR3 spans 16 residues. The chain's CDR3 is CASSSRRVPVTDTQYF. DNA for the CDR3: TGTGCCAGCAGTTCCCGCCGGGTCCCTGTCACAGATACGCAGTATTTT.

This chain connects TRBV11-2 to TRBJ2-7, with D uncertain. Looked up from germline, CDR1 is SGHAT and CDR2 is FQNNGV. The length of the CDR3 is 15 residues. V was cut by 3 bases and J by 1 base, with 13 bases left in between. The CDR3 is CASSLPGQESYEQYF. The CDR3 DNA follows: TGTGCCAGCAGCTTGCCCGGGCAGGAGTCCTACGAGCAGTACTTC.